These 27 T cell receptor beta chains were sequenced from one sample in a study of blood T cell repertoires in COVID-19. Assay used: immunoSEQ multiplex PCR; TCRdb lists only in-frame clones, some missing. The sample comprises approximately 160,000 clones, around 85% of which are singletons, and about 1.2% rests with the top ten. The specimen sequenced was peripheral blood. The receptors stem from a man aged 55-75 years who had recovered from COVID-19.

The chain uses TRBV5-5 and TRBJ1-5; D gene unclear. Germline V gene lookup returns CDR1 SGHKS and CDR2 YYEKEE (reference sequence). V lost 1 base and J 1 base, leaving 12 bases between the germline ends. The CDR3 runs to 16 residues. The CDR3 nucleotides read TGTGCCAGCAGCTTGTATGGGCCGGGGAGCAATCAGCCCCAGCATTTT. Translated: CASSLYGPGSNQPQHF.

The gene calls are TRBV6-5 and TRBJ1-5; no clear D. There are 16 residues in the CDR3. Germline CDR1 is MNHEY and CDR2 is SVGAGI. V was trimmed by 2 bases and J by 2 bases, leaving 13 bases between them. The DNA of the CDR3 is TGTGCCAGCAGTTACGACGGGAGGGAGGGCAATCAGCCCCAGCATTTT. Amino acid sequence: CASSYDGREGNQPQHF.

V is TRBV6-2 or TRBV6-3 and J is TRBJ1-5; D not certain. This CDR3 is built from 17 residues. The germline V gene has CDR1 MNHEY and CDR2 SVGEGT. Trimming cost V 5 bases and J 3 bases, with 20 bases left between them. CDR3 residues: CASSPWGERQPNQPQHF. The DNA for the CDR3 is TGTGCCAGCAGTCCCTGGGGAGAACGTCAGCCCAATCAGCCCCAGCATTTT.

This clone showed up just once. The V and J genes are TRBV6-5 and TRBJ1-4; 8 nucleotides agree with TRBD1. The CDR3 totals 15 residues. V dropped 6 bases and J dropped 4; count of bases not matched to a gene: 7. Germline CDR1 and CDR2: MNHEY and SVGAGI. The DNA for the CDR3 is TGTGCCAGCAGCCTTGGACAGGGAGATAATGAAAAACTGTTTTTT. Its protein product is CASSLGQGDNEKLFF.

The rearrangement joins TRBV2 to TRBJ1-1; D gene unclear. This CDR3 is 12 amino acids long. Germline CDR1 SNHLY, CDR2 FYNNEI. The germline V and J ends were trimmed by 4 bases and 4 bases, with 7 bases remaining between them. As DNA, the CDR3 is TGTGCCAGCAGTGTTGGAGGCACTGAAGCTTTCTTT. Amino acid sequence: CASSVGGTEAFF.

In DNA form, the CDR3 reads TGTGCCTGGGGGGGGGCCGGTGAAAAACTGTTTTTT. Protein: CAWGGAGEKLFF. V usage is TRBV30 and J usage is TRBJ1-4; D is possibly TRBD1 (6 bases). From germline, CDR1 is GTSNPN and CDR2 SVGIG (reference sequence). Trimming left V 5 bases short and J 7 bases short, with 11 bases between. There are 12 residues in the CDR3.

In its sample, this clone was seen a few times. This chain links TRBV6-2 or TRBV6-3 with TRBJ2-1; D might be TRBD2 (7 bases). Germline lookup yields CDR1 MNHEY and CDR2 SVGEGT. CDR3 size: 13 residues. The germline V and J ends were trimmed by 4 bases and 6 bases, with 10 bases remaining between them. The CDR3 is CASSLGGLNEQFF. DNA for the CDR3: TGTGCCAGCAGTTTGGGGGGGCTCAATGAGCAGTTCTTC.

The J gene is TRBJ1-2, the V gene TRBV30; D perhaps matches TRBD1 (5 bases). The V gene's germline CDR1 is GTSNPN and CDR2 SVGIG (reference sequence). The CDR3 totals 13 residues. Trimming left V 1 base short and J 4 bases short, with 10 bases between. CDR3 in amino acids: CAWSAGGGYGYTF. CDR3 nucleotide sequence: TGTGCCTGGAGTGCTGGGGGAGGCTATGGCTACACCTTC. Variable domain in full (rest from reference TRBV30 and TRBJ1-2): SQTIHQWPATLVQPVGSPLSLECTVEGTSNPNLYWYRQAAGRGLQLLFYSVGIGQISSEVPQNLSASRPQDRQFILSSKKLLLSDSGFYLCAWSAGGGYGYTFGSGTRLTVV.

This CDR3 is CSVASGKNDPNTGELFF. CDR3 in DNA: TGCAGCGTAGCTTCGGGGAAAAACGACCCGAACACCGGGGAGCTGTTTTTT. The V gene is TRBV29-1, the J gene TRBJ2-2; D might be TRBD2 (5 bases). Germline V CDR1 and CDR2: SQVTM, ANQGSEA. V gave up 6 bases and J gave up 0 bases, with 20 bases separating them. There are 17 residues in the CDR3.

This sequence joins TRBV27 and TRBJ1-2, with D possibly matching TRBD1 (5 bases). The ends were cut back, 2 bases at V and 0 bases at J, with 16 bases in the middle. Germline V gene data show CDR1 as MNHEY and CDR2 as SMNVEV (reference sequence). The length of the CDR3 is 17 residues. The CDR3 region has the DNA TGTGCCAGCAGTTTACAGGGTAGTGGCCTAGCTAACTATGGCTACACCTTC. It translates to CASSLQGSGLANYGYTF.

The J gene is TRBJ2-3, the V gene TRBV6-6, with 10 nucleotides matching TRBD2. The CDR3 sequence is 15 residues long. V trimming: 4 bases; J trimming: 5 bases; junction bases outside the gene matches: 6. Per germline, CDR1 MNHNY and CDR2 SVGAGI (reference sequence). The CDR3 reads CASSLTLAGRDTQYF. The CDR3 coding sequence is TGTGCCAGCAGTTTGACACTAGCGGGGAGAGATACGCAGTATTTT.

The chain uses TRBV5-6 and TRBJ1-2, with TRBD1 identical over 9 bases. The length of the CDR3 is 14 residues. With 0 bases clipped from V and 4 bases from J, the junction kept 1 base outside the gene matches. Germline V CDR1 and CDR2: SGHDT, YYEEEE. In nucleotides, the CDR3 is TGTGCCAGCAGCTTGGGGGACAGGGCCTATGGCTACACCTTC. Its translation is CASSLGDRAYGYTF.

This chain uses TRBV5-4 with TRBJ1-2, with a tentative D call TRBD1 (6 bases). The CDR3 consists of 13 residues. V lost 4 bases and J lost 8, with 15 bases in between. Germline lookup yields CDR1 SGHNT and CDR2 YYREEE (reference sequence). The CDR3 protein is CASSLDGGWGYTF. CDR3 sequence (DNA): TGTGCCAGCAGCCTGGATGGGGGCTGGGGCTACACCTTC.

The chain couples TRBV9 to TRBJ1-2; 7 bases match TRBD1. This CDR3 contains 14 residues. Germline assignment: CDR1 SGDLS and CDR2 YYNGEE. The J segment lost 6 bases and the V segment lost 0 bases, leaving 5 bases of the junction unmatched. The CDR3 loop reads CASSVVGGGDGYTF. For the CDR3, the DNA is TGTGCCAGCAGCGTAGTAGGAGGGGGCGATGGCTACACCTTC.

The chain is built from TRBV14 and TRBJ1-1; D is undetermined. Germline CDR1 SGHDN, CDR2 FVKESK. This CDR3 comprises 13 residues. The V and J ends lost 2 bases and 6 bases respectively, with 10 bases between them. The CDR3 nucleotides are TGTGCCAGCAGCCAACCCCGCGCCCCTGAAGCTTTCTTT. Translated: CASSQPRAPEAFF.

This clone was detected a few times. The CDR3: CASSRRVYGYTF. CDR3 nucleotides: TGTGCCAGCAGCCGACGGGTATACGGCTACACCTTC. The V and J genes are TRBV7-9 and TRBJ1-2, with D unresolved. The germline V and J ends were trimmed by 5 bases and 8 bases, with 12 bases remaining between them. Germline-derived CDR1 and CDR2 are SEHNR and FQNEAQ (reference sequence). The CDR3 length is 12 residues.

This chain connects TRBV6-6 to TRBJ1-4; tentative D call: TRBD1 (5 bases). The CDR3 loop spans 16 amino acids. Germline assignment: CDR1 MNHNY and CDR2 SVGAGI (reference sequence). V was clipped by 1 base and J by 8 bases, with 17 bases between them. The CDR3: CASSYYPPGAGEKLFF. The CDR3 nucleotides are TGTGCCAGCAGTTACTACCCCCCCGGGGCGGGGGAAAAACTGTTTTTT.

The chain has TRBV27 and TRBJ1-5; 10 bases are shared with TRBD1. Germline V gene sequence: CDR1 MNHEY, CDR2 SMNVEV (reference sequence). There are 15 residues in the CDR3. V was clipped by 8 bases and J by 5 bases; unmatched bases: 9. CDR3 sequence reads: CASSSPGQGYQPQHF. The CDR3 DNA is TGTGCCAGCTCAAGTCCGGGACAGGGGTATCAGCCCCAGCATTTT.

The chain employs TRBV10-2 and TRBJ1-5, with D hard to call. Trimming cost V 3 bases and J 5 bases, with 11 bases left between them. Germline CDR1 is WSHSY and CDR2 is SAAADI. CDR3 size: 14 residues. CDR3 in amino acids: CASSDNSIDQPQHF. The DNA of the CDR3 is TGCGCCAGCAGTGACAACAGTATCGATCAGCCCCAGCATTTT.

The chain is built from TRBV7-8 and TRBJ2-7, with TRBD1 as a possible D gene (6 bases). Germline CDR1 is SGHVS and CDR2 is FQNEAQ. Deletions cut 7 bases from V and 6 bases from J, with 19 bases between. The length of the CDR3 is 14 residues. Written as DNA, the CDR3 is TGTGCCAGCACCACCGGGACACCGACGGGCGAGCAGTACTTC. Its translation is CASTTGTPTGEQYF.

The chain recombines TRBV2 with TRBJ1-2, with D perhaps TRBD1 (6 bases). V was cut by 3 bases and J by 4 bases, with 6 bases left in between. Germline CDR1 is SNHLY and CDR2 is FYNNEI. The CDR3 runs 12 residues. CDR3 amino acids: CASSDRGYGYTF. DNA for the CDR3: TGTGCCAGCAGTGACAGGGGCTATGGCTACACCTTC.

The chain carries TRBV6-2 or TRBV6-3 and TRBJ2-7, with 8 bases aligning to TRBD1. CDR1 and CDR2 (germline): MNHEY, SVGEGT. The CDR3 has 14 amino acids. J lost 12 bases, V lost 2 bases, and 12 bases had no gene match. The CDR3, as DNA: TGTGCCAGCAGTTACAAGGGACAGGCCAACGTCGCGTACTTC. Translated, it gives CASSYKGQANVAYF.

Turning to this clone: An end of the junction differs from the germline gene, which may be a read error. The rearrangement joins TRBV19 to TRBJ1-4; D is possibly TRBD1 (5 bases). The CDR3 totals 13 residues. Germline CDR1 LNHDA, CDR2 SQIVND (reference sequence). The DNA of the CDR3 is TGTGCCTCGAGTCTCCCCGGGGGGACTGAGAGACTTTTT. Protein: CASSLPGGTERLF.

Turning to this clone: This specimen includes other DNA sequences encoding the same CDR3. The rearrangement uses TRBV18 and TRBJ2-7, with 8 bases fitting TRBD1. Germline values: CDR1 KGHSH, CDR2 LQKENI. This CDR3 has 14 residues. J was trimmed by 2 bases and V by 3 bases; bases with no gene match: 3. The CDR3 loop reads CASSPRQGTYEQYF. The CDR3 nucleotides are TGTGCCAGCTCACCCCGACAGGGGACCTACGAGCAGTACTTC.

This clone came up a few times. The CDR3 is CASSQDGTGVETQYF. In nucleotides, the CDR3 is TGCGCCAGCAGCCAAGATGGGACAGGGGTGGAGACCCAGTACTTC. This chain connects TRBV4-1 to TRBJ2-5; 10 bases line up with TRBD1. Germline-derived CDR1 and CDR2 are MGHRA and YSYEKL. The CDR3 totals 15 residues. J gave up 5 bases and V 0 bases, and 3 bases lay outside the gene matches.

The V call is TRBV6-6, the J call TRBJ2-3, with 9 bases matching TRBD1. The CDR3 runs to 17 residues. Germline loops: CDR1 MNHNY, CDR2 SVGAGI (reference sequence). V lost 5 bases and J lost 5; bases outside the gene matches: 14. This CDR3 is CASSPIMWTGVEDTQYF. The DNA for the CDR3 is TGTGCCAGCAGTCCGATCATGTGGACAGGGGTTGAAGATACGCAGTATTTT.

This chain joins TRBV5-1 and TRBJ2-3; 8 bases align to TRBD1. The J segment lost 3 bases and the V segment lost 0 bases, leaving 9 bases of the junction unmatched. Germline loops: CDR1 SGHRS, CDR2 YFSETQ. The CDR3 length is 17 residues. The CDR3 loop is CASSLGPQGARTDTQYF. CDR3 nucleotide sequence: TGCGCCAGCAGCTTGGGGCCTCAGGGGGCGCGGACAGATACGCAGTATTTT.